One sample yielded the 6 T cell receptor beta chains listed below, sequenced in a study of T cell repertoires in cytomegalovirus infection. No antigens are known for them. TCRdb reanalysed the reads using MiXCR and keeps one entry per CDR3 protein. The data show under 450,000 distinct CDR3 sequences, with about a third seen just once and about 14% held by the top ten. The sample was cultured PBMCs, taken from culture after CMV antigen stimulation. The source is a human donor in good health (CMV status not recorded). Some clones in this sample may be carry-over from other donors' samples.

Only a few counts were recorded for this clonotype. The chain links TRBV7-8 to TRBJ2-5; D not certain. V was clipped by 1 base and J by 4 bases, with 10 bases between them. The CDR3 spans 14 residues. The V gene's germline CDR1 is SGHVS and CDR2 FQNEAQ. The CDR3 is CASSLDQTPETQYF. The CDR3, as DNA: TGTGCCAGCAGCTTAGATCAGACCCCAGAGACCCAGTACTTC.

This clonotype was seen repeatedly, ten times or more. The germline gene is not matched at one end of the junction; a read error may be the cause. The rearrangement links TRBV7-6 to TRBJ2-1; D gene uncertain. From germline, CDR1 is SGHVS and CDR2 FNYEAQ. CDR3 length: 12 residues. The CDR3 spells CASSPAYTEQFF. CDR3 nucleotides: TGTGCCAGCAGCCCCGCTTACACTGAGCAGTTCTTC.

This clonotype appeared a few times. The chain carries TRBV28 and TRBJ2-7, with 7 positions matching TRBD2. With V trimmed by 7 bases and J by 5 bases, 14 bases remained unmatched. The germline gives CDR1 MDHEN, CDR2 SYDVKM. This CDR3 comprises 15 residues. CDR3 amino acids: CASTLGGSLSDEQYF. CDR3 DNA sequence: TGTGCCAGCACTTTGGGAGGGAGTCTTTCCGACGAGCAGTACTTC.

This clonotype was found a few times. The rearrangement uses TRBV10-3 and TRBJ2-1, with D maybe TRBD2 (6 bases). The CDR3 sequence is 16 residues long. From germline, CDR1 is ENHRY and CDR2 SYGVKD. The V end lost 1 base, the J end lost 0 bases, and 10 bases lay between the germline ends. The CDR3 loop is CAISEYTGVSYNEQFF. CDR3 bases: TGTGCCATCAGTGAGTATACGGGAGTCTCCTACAATGAGCAGTTCTTC.

This clonotype appeared many times. The chain carries TRBV7-2 and TRBJ1-2, with D uncertain. V gave up 5 bases and J gave up 2 bases, with 9 bases separating them. CDR1 SGHTA and CDR2 FQGNSA come from the germline V gene. This CDR3 is 13 amino acids long. CDR3 DNA sequence: TGTGCCAGCAGCGTTACGGGAAACTATGGCTACACCTTC. Amino acid sequence: CASSVTGNYGYTF. The variable domain in full, with the rest retrieved from reference TRBV7-2 and TRBJ1-2, is GAGVSQSPSNKVTEKGKDVELRCDPISGHTALYWYRQSLGQGLEFLIYFQGNSAPDKSGLPSDRFSAERTGGSVSTLTIQRTQQEDSAVYLCASSVTGNYGYTFGSGTRLTVV.

The rearrangement uses TRBV13 and TRBJ1-4, with TRBD1 identical over 7 bases. This CDR3 is built from 14 residues. Germline loops: CDR1 PRHDT, CDR2 FYEKMQ (reference sequence). The ends lost 3 bases at V and 3 bases at J; junction bases unmatched: 1. This CDR3 reads CASSFGTANEKLFF. DNA for the CDR3: TGTGCCAGCAGCTTTGGGACAGCTAATGAAAAACTGTTTTTT.